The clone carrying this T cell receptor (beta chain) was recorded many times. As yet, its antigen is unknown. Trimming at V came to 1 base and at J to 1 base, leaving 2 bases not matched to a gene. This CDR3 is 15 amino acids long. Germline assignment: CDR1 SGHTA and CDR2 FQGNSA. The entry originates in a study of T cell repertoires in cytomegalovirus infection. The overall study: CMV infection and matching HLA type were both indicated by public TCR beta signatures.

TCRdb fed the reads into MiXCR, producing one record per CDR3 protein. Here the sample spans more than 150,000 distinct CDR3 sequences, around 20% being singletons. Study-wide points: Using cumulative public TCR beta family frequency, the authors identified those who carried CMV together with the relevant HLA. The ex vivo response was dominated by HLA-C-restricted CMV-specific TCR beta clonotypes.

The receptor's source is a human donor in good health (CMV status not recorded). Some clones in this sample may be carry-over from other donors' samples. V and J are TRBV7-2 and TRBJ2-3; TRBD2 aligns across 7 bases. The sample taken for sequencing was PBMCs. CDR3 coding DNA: TGTGCCAGCAGCTTAGGTCTAGCGGGCACAGATACGCAGTATTTT. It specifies CASSLGLAGTDTQYF.